Included here is one T cell receptor (beta chain) sequence, with context. Its antigen is undetermined. The CDR3 runs to 14 residues. CDR1 is SNHLY, CDR2 FYNNEI, per germline. Trimming stripped 5 bases from V and 0 bases from J, with 11 bases between. The sample originates from a study of T cell responses to AZD1222 COVID-19 vaccine. Repertoires were generated with immunoSEQ multiplex PCR, while TCRdb's copy carries only in-frame clones and drops some. Of roughly 200,000 clones listed, around 90% are singletons. Study conclusions and caveats: Most donors were white British and more were female, and clonal diversity was possibly underestimated.

This TCR derives from an adult in good health. Source: peripheral blood, taken on day 0 of AZD1222 vaccination. The genes are TRBV2 and TRBJ2-7, with D perhaps being TRBD1 or TRBD2 (5 bases each). The CDR3 DNA is TGTGCCAGCAGTCGGGACCGGAGCTCCTACGAGCAGTACTTC. This codes for CASSRDRSSYEQYF.